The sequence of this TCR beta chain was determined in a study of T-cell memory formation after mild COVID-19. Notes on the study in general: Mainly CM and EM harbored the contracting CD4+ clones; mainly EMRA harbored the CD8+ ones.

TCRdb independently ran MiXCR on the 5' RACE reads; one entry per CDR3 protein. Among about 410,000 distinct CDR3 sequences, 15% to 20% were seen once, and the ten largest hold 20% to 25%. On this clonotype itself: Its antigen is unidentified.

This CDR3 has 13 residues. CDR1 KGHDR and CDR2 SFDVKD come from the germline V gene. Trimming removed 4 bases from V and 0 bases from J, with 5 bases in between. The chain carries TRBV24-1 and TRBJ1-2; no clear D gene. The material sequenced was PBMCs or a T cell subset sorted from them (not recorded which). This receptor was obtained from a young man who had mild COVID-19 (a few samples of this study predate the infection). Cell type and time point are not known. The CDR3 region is CATSEGSNYGYTF. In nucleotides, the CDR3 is TGTGCCACCAGTGAAGGGTCTAACTATGGCTACACCTTC.